The next 14 T cell receptor beta chains were all read from a single sample in a study of cytomegalovirus exposure and HLA in healthy donors listed by TCRdb under 2017. Library preparation was by the immunoSEQ multiplex PCR assay. For the multiplex PCR, a mixture combining 60 forward primers for TCR Vbeta segments and 13 reverse primers for TCR Jbeta segments was used. TCRdb took this table from immuneACCESS and kept in-frame rearrangements with V and J called. Such tables lack part of the clones; where checked against another copy, unresolved V genes explain under half of the gap, and the rest is unexplained. The sample contains around 70,000 clones, roughly 70% of them found a single time. The leading ten clones occupy about an eighth of the sample. Sequencing input: PBMCs. The receptors originated from a woman between 35 and 50 years old in good health and CMV-seropositive.

V gene TRBV4-1 combines with J gene TRBJ1-2; 8 bases align to TRBD1. V was clipped by 1 base and J by 10 bases; unmatched bases: 11. Germline-derived CDR1 and CDR2 are MGHRA and YSYEKL. The CDR3 covers 15 residues. DNA for the CDR3: TGCGCCAGCAGCCAAGTCCCCGGGACAGGAGGTGTCTACACCTTC. Amino acid sequence: CASSQVPGTGGVYTF.

The chain uses TRBV11-2 and TRBJ2-7; tentatively, D is TRBD2 (6 bases). The germline V gene encodes CDR1 SGHAT and CDR2 FQNNGV. Trimming shortened V by 4 bases and J by 7 bases, and 14 bases separated the two germline ends. The CDR3 runs 13 residues. The CDR3 protein is CASSSNKGGEQYF. The CDR3 nucleotides read TGTGCCAGCAGCTCCAACAAAGGAGGGGAGCAGTACTTC.

This chain joins TRBV6-1 and TRBJ2-3; TRBD2 is a possible D gene (5 bases). V gave up 10 bases and J gave up 9 bases, with 23 bases separating them. Germline V CDR1 and CDR2: MNHNS, SASEGT. The CDR3 is made up of 14 amino acids. CDR3 DNA: TGTGCCACCAAAAGCGGTGCAGATGTGGAAACGCAGTATTTT. Protein: CATKSGADVETQYF.

This clone appeared a few times. The chain couples TRBV6-5 to TRBJ1-1; a weak D match, TRBD1 (6 bases). Germline CDR1 MNHEY, CDR2 SVGAGI. The CDR3 covers 15 residues. Deletions cut 2 bases from V and 2 bases from J, with 12 bases between. This CDR3 is CASSYGGAGNTEAFF. CDR3 bases: TGTGCCAGCAGTTACGGGGGGGCGGGCAACACTGAAGCTTTCTTT.

This chain joins TRBV4-2 and TRBJ2-7, with TRBD2 matching over 11 bases. The ends lost 0 bases at V and 6 bases at J; junction bases unmatched: 7. The CDR3 has 16 amino acids. Germline CDR1 and CDR2: LGHNA and YNFKEQ. The CDR3 reads CASSQDLAGGWIEQYF. The CDR3 DNA sequence: TGTGCCAGCAGCCAAGATCTAGCGGGGGGTTGGATCGAGCAGTACTTC.

V is TRBV5-5 and J is TRBJ1-3; no firm D call. The CDR3 spans 15 residues. Trimming took off 5 bases at V and 2 bases at J, with 14 bases between the two ends. In germline, CDR1 is SGHKS, CDR2 YYEKEE (reference sequence). The CDR3 coding sequence is TGTGCCAGCAGTGAAAGGGCGGGAACTGGAAACACCATATATTTT. Translating gives CASSERAGTGNTIYF.

V and J are TRBV6-5 and TRBJ2-7; 12 bases match TRBD2. In germline, CDR1 is MNHEY, CDR2 SVGAGI. V lost 2 bases, J lost 2 bases, and 4 bases stayed unmatched. This CDR3 has 16 residues. The CDR3 DNA reads as TGTGCCAGCAGTTACGGTCTAGCGGGGGGGACCTACGAGCAGTACTTC. It translates to CASSYGLAGGTYEQYF.

The chain employs TRBV5-1 and TRBJ2-7; 9 nucleotides line up with TRBD2. CDR1 and CDR2 from the germline V gene are SGHRS and YFSETQ. V lost 0 bases and J lost 3; bases outside the gene matches: 4. This CDR3 comprises 15 residues. The CDR3 DNA reads TGCGCCAGCAGCTTGGAGCTAGCGGGGCACTACGAGCAGTACTTC. Its translation is CASSLELAGHYEQYF. Looking up the rest from reference TRBV5-1 and TRBJ2-7 gives the full variable domain: KAGVTQTPRYLIKTRGQQVTLSCSPISGHRSVSWYQQTPGQGLQFLFEYFSETQRNKGNFPGRFSGRQFSNSRSEMNVSTLELGDSALYLCASSLELAGHYEQYFGPGTRLTVT.

This chain uses TRBV27 with TRBJ2-7; D may be TRBD2 (6 bases). Trimming took 0 bases from V and 1 from J, leaving 13 bases between them. CDR1 MNHEY and CDR2 SMNVEV come from the germline V gene (reference sequence). The CDR3 length is 16 residues. The CDR3 nucleotides are TGTGCCAGCAGTTTATCGGTTGGGGACTCATCCTACGAGCAGTACTTC. As protein: CASSLSVGDSSYEQYF.

The rearrangement links TRBV15 to TRBJ2-7; D is perhaps TRBD2 (6 bases). Trimming removed 4 bases from V and 5 bases from J, with 18 bases in between. The CDR3 consists of 15 residues. Germline values: CDR1 LNHNV, CDR2 YYDKDF (reference sequence). CDR3: CATSKGPGVGHEQYF. As DNA, the CDR3 is TGTGCCACCAGCAAGGGGCCGGGGGTAGGACACGAGCAGTACTTC.

V usage is TRBV2 and J usage is TRBJ1-2; TRBD1 matches at 7 bases. Germline assignment: CDR1 SNHLY and CDR2 FYNNEI. J lost 4 bases, V lost 4 bases, and 3 bases had no gene match. The CDR3 covers 13 residues. The CDR3 nucleotides read TGTGCCAGCAGTGTACAGGGGAGCTATGGCTACACCTTC. Translated: CASSVQGSYGYTF.

The chain joins TRBV14 to TRBJ1-1; possibly TRBD1 for D (5 bases). There are 16 residues in the CDR3. The germline V and J ends were trimmed by 4 bases and 0 bases, with 15 bases remaining between them. Germline CDR1 and CDR2: SGHDN and FVKESK. This CDR3 reads CASSRREGNMNTEAFF. Written as DNA, the CDR3 is TGTGCCAGCAGCCGCAGGGAGGGAAACATGAACACTGAAGCTTTCTTT. Together with reference TRBV14 and TRBJ1-1, the CDR3 gives the full variable domain: EAGVTQFPSHSVIEKGQTVTLRCDPISGHDNLYWYRRVMGKEIKFLLHFVKESKQDESGMPNNRFLAERTGGTYSTLKVQPAELEDSGVYFCASSRREGNMNTEAFFGQGTRLTVV.

The chain couples TRBV4-2 to TRBJ2-3; tentative D call: TRBD2 (7 bases). The V end was cut by 0 bases, the J end by 6 bases, with 13 bases between. This CDR3 spans 15 amino acids. Germline CDR1 is LGHNA and CDR2 is YNFKEQ. CDR3 sequence (DNA): TGTGCCAGCAGCCAAGAGGAGGGGGGGCCGGATACGCAGTATTTT. The encoded protein is CASSQEEGGPDTQYF.

The chain recombines TRBV11-2 with TRBJ2-7, with a weak D call TRBD2 (6 bases). The V and J ends lost 0 bases and 5 bases respectively, with 11 bases between them. Germline loops: CDR1 SGHAT, CDR2 FQNNGV. The CDR3 runs to 14 residues. CDR3 loop: CASSLELGRNEQYF. The CDR3 DNA reads as TGTGCCAGCAGCTTAGAACTAGGGAGGAACGAGCAGTACTTC.